This T cell receptor (beta chain) is from a study of cytomegalovirus exposure and HLA in healthy donors. The donors (healthy individuals) were bone marrow donors. Only one count was recorded for this clone. Other nucleotide sequences from this sample produce the same CDR3. The PCR was carried out with 60 Vbeta primers and 13 Jbeta primers. The data were produced by immunoSEQ multiplex PCR, yet TCRdb's version contains in-frame clones alone and is incomplete. Here the sample spans some 140,000 clones, about three quarters being singletons. This receptor was taken from a woman between 35 and 50 years old in good health and CMV-seronegative. The sequencing input was PBMCs.

The CDR3 coding sequence is TGTGCCAGCAGCGGGGGGACTGAAGCTTTCTTT. It translates to CASSGGTEAFF. The V and J genes are TRBV28 and TRBJ1-1; weak D call: TRBD1 (5 bases). V was pared by 6 bases and J by 5 bases, with 7 bases between. There are 11 residues in the CDR3. CDR1 and CDR2 (germline): MDHEN, SYDVKM.